These T cell receptor beta chains were read from a single sample in a study of T cell responses to AZD1222 COVID-19 vaccine. Using immunoSEQ multiplex PCR, the repertoire was profiled, and TCRdb retains in-frame clones only, with some absent. The sample lists around 80,000 clones, roughly 85% occurring once. The sequencing used peripheral blood, collected 28 days after the second AZD1222 dose. These receptor sequences come from an adult who received the AZD1222 COVID-19 vaccine. CDR3s leave out the opening cysteine and the closing phenylalanine or tryptophan.

v_call,cdr3_length,j_call,cdr3_aa
TRBV6-6,10,TRBJ1-5,ATRQGNQPQH
TRBV29-1,10,TRBJ1-6,SVGEGESPLH
TRBV3-1/TRBV3-2,13,TRBJ1-1,ASSLTGTGRTEAF
TRBV27,14,TRBJ1-5,ASSPWAGFKDQPQH
TRBV28,12,TRBJ2-7,ASSLDRISYEQY
TRBV24-1,14,TRBJ2-1,ATSEGGTTSYNEQF
TRBV20-1,8,TRBJ2-1,SARASGQF
TRBV7-8,16,TRBJ2-5,ASSLVIPGQGFEETQY
TRBV5-1,14,TRBJ2-1,ASSLGQGLFYNEQF
TRBV30,14,TRBJ2-1,AWIPSPSGAYNEQF
TRBV7-2,13,TRBJ2-5,ASSPQIAAQETQY
TRBV19,11,TRBJ1-5,AIRGRDDQPQH
TRBV29-1,11,TRBJ2-1,SVASISFNEQF
TRBV5-6,14,TRBJ1-3,ASSLLAGRSGNTIY
TRBV2,13,TRBJ2-2,ASSDPRGLTGELF
TRBV7-8,12,TRBJ2-5,ASSPRTLQETQY
TRBV4-3,12,TRBJ1-2,ASSQETGRGGYT
TRBV19,13,TRBJ1-2,ASREQDTEGYGYT
TRBV7-3,10,TRBJ2-6,ASGFGANVLT
TRBV7-2,10,TRBJ1-1,ASGSERGEAF
TRBV3-1/TRBV3-2,12,TRBJ1-1,ASSRGHMNTEAF
TRBV27,11,TRBJ1-2,ASRRISGNGYT
TRBV28,14,TRBJ2-3,ASSSPGRHSTDTQY
TRBV4-2,11,TRBJ1-2,ASSQTGQFGYT
TRBV10-3,13,TRBJ2-2,AISRQGADTGELF
TRBV6-5,11,TRBJ1-3,ASSSLFGNTIY
TRBV5-6,17,TRBJ1-1,ASSSAGTDNIHANTEAF
TRBV6-6,12,TRBJ1-1,ASSARGSGTEAF
TRBV7-9,10,TRBJ2-7,ASSSTVYEQY
TRBV25-1,9,TRBJ2-7,GVMGTYEQY
TRBV4-1,13,TRBJ1-4,ASSQDAGIIEKLF
TRBV27,15,TRBJ2-1,ASRPGLADSSYNEQF
TRBV2,14,TRBJ2-5,ASSSGAGLGEETQY
TRBV2,13,TRBJ2-1,ASSEEISSYNEQF
TRBV27,12,TRBJ1-3,ASKDGFSGNTIY
TRBV2,15,TRBJ2-5,ATSPGLGGFFGETQY
TRBV2,12,TRBJ1-5,ASSGTDGNQPQH
TRBV6-4,11,TRBJ1-1,ASSDSENTEAF
TRBV28,12,TRBJ1-5,ASSPYTSNQPQH
TRBV6-1,12,TRBJ1-2,ASSEGPINYGYT
TRBV19,13,TRBJ2-2,ASSNRGGRPGELF
TRBV5-1,14,TRBJ2-5,ASSPMGGSFVETQY
TRBV4-1,11,TRBJ1-2,ASSPRQAYGYT
TRBV25-1,9,TRBJ1-2,ASSPHYGYT
TRBV29-1,12,TRBJ2-3,SVEEVPRTDTQY
TRBV5-1,12,TRBJ2-5,ASSWAPGEETQY
TRBV3-1/TRBV3-2,12,TRBJ2-1,ASSQGGRGNEQF
TRBV19,11,TRBJ2-3,ASTPTVTHTQY
TRBV20-1,9,TRBJ2-7,SASPRAEQY
TRBV29-1,12,TRBJ2-7,SVGPGTGKNEQY
TRBV28,14,TRBJ1-4,ASRTRQEATNEKLF
TRBV28,17,TRBJ1-1,ASSFPLPRLGVRNTEAF
TRBV5-1,12,TRBJ2-7,ASSLAYAGGEQY
TRBV12-2,15,TRBJ1-1,ASRFPPAPLSGTEAF
TRBV28,11,TRBJ2-7,ASSTPGIHEQY
TRBV5-6,12,TRBJ1-2,ASSLRDRPWGYT
TRBV11-2,16,TRBJ1-1,ASSLRRQGSLFGTEAF
TRBV5-1,12,TRBJ1-1,ASSLVTENTEAF
TRBV25-1,13,TRBJ2-1,ASSGGQGAYNEQF